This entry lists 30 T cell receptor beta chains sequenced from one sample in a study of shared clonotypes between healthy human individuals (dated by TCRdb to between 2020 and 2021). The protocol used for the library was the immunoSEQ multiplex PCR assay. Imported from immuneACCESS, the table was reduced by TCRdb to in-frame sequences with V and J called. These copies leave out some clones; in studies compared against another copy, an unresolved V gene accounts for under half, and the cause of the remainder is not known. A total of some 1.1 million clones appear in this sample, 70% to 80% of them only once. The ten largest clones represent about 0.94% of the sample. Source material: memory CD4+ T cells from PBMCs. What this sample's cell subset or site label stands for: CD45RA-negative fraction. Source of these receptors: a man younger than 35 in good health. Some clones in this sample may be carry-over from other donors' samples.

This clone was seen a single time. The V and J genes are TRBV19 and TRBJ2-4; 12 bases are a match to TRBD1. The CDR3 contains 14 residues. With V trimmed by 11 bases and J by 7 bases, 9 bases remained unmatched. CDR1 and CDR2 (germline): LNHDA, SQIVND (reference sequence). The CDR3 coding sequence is TGTGCCGCCAGCGGGGACAGGGGGCCGAACATTCAGTACTTC. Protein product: CAASGDRGPNIQYF.

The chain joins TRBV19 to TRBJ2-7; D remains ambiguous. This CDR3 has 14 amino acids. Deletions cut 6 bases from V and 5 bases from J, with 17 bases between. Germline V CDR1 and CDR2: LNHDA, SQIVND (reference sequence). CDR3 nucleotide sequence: TGTGCCAGTAGCCGAGTTTTAGGTTTGCACGAGCAGTACTTC. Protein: CASSRVLGLHEQYF.

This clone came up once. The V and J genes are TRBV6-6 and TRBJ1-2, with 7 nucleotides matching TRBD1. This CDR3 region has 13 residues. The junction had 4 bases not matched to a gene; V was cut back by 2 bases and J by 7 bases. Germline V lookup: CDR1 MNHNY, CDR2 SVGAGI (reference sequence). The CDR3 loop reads CASSYTDRVGYTF. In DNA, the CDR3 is TGTGCCAGCAGTTACACCGACAGGGTTGGCTACACCTTC.

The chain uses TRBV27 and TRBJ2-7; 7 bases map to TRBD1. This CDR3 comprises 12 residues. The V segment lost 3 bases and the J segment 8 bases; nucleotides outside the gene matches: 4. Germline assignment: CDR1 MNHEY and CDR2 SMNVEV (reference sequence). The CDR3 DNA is TGTGCCAGCAGTTTCGCGACAGGGAAGCAGTACTTC. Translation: CASSFATGKQYF.

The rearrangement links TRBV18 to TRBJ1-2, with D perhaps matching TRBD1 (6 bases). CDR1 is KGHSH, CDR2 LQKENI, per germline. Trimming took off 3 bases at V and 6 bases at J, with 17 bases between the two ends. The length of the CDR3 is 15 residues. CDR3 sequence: CASSPGQGSMDGYTF. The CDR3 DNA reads TGTGCCAGCTCACCGGGGCAGGGGAGTATGGATGGCTACACCTTC. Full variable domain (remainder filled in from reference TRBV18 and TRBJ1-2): NAGVMQNPRHLVRRRGQEARLRCSPMKGHSHVYWYRQLPEEGLKFMVYLQKENIIDESGMPKERFSAEFPKEGPSILRIQQVVRGDSAAYFCASSPGQGSMDGYTFGSGTRLTVV.

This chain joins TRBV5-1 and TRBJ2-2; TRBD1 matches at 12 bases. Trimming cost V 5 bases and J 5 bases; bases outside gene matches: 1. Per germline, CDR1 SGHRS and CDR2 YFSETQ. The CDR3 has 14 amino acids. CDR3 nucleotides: TGCGCCAGCAGGGGACAGGGGGCGACCGGGGAGCTGTTTTTT. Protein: CASRGQGATGELFF.

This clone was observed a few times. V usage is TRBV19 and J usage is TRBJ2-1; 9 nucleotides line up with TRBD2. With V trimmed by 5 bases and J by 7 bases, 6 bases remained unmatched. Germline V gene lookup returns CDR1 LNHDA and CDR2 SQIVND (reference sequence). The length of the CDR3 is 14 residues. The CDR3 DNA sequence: TGTGCCAGTAGTTATGCTAGCGGGATAAATGAGCAGTTCTTC. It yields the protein CASSYASGINEQFF.

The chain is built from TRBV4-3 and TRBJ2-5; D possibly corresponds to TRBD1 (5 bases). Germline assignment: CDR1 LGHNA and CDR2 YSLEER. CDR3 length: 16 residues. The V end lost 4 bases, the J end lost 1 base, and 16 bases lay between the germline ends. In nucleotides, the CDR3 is TGCGCCAGCAGCCTGTCACAGGTCCCCTTCCAAGAGACCCAGTACTTC. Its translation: CASSLSQVPFQETQYF.

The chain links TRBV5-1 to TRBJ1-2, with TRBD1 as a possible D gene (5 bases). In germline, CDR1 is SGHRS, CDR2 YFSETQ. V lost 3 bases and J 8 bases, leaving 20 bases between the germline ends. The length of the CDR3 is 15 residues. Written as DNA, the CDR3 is TGCGCCAGCAGCTGGACTACCGGGGCAGGATCCGGCTACACCTTC. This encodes CASSWTTGAGSGYTF. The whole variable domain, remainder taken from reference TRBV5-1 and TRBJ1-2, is KAGVTQTPRYLIKTRGQQVTLSCSPISGHRSVSWYQQTPGQGLQFLFEYFSETQRNKGNFPGRFSGRQFSNSRSEMNVSTLELGDSALYLCASSWTTGAGSGYTFGSGTRLTVV.

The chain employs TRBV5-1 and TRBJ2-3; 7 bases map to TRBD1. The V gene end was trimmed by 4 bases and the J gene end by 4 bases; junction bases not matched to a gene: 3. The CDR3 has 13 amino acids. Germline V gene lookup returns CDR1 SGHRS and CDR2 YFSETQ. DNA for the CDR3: TGCGCCAGCAGCCAAGGGGGCGCAGATACGCAGTATTTT. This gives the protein CASSQGGADTQYF.

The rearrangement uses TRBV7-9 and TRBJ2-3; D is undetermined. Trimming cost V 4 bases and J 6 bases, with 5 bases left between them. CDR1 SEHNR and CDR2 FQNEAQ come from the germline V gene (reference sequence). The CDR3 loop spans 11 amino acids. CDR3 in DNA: TGTGCCAGCAGCTATCAGGATACGCAGTATTTT. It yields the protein CASSYQDTQYF.

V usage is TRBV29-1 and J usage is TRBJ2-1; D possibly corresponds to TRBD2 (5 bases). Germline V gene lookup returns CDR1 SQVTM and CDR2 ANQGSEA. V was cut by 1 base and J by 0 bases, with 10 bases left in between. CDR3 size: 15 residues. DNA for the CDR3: TGCAGCGTTGAAGGAAGCGGTAGCTCCTACAATGAGCAGTTCTTC. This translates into CSVEGSGSSYNEQFF.

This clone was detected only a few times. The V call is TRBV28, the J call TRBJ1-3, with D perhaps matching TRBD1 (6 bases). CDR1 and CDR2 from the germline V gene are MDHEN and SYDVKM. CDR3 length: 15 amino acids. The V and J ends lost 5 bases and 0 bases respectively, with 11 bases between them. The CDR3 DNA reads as TGTGCCAGCAGTACGTTAGGGGGCTCTGGAAACACCATATATTTT. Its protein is CASSTLGGSGNTIYF.

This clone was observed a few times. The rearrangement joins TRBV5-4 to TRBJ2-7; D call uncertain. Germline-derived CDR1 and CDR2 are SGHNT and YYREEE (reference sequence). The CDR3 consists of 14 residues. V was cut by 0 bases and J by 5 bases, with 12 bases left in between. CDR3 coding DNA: TGTGCCAGCAGCTTGGACAGCGCGCGCGACGAGCAGTACTTC. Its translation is CASSLDSARDEQYF.

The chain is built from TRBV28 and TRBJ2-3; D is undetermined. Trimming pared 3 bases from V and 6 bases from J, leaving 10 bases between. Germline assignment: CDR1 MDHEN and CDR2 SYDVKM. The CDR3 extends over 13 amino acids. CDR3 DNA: TGTGCCAGCAGTTTTGGACCCGGGGATACGCAGTATTTT. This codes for CASSFGPGDTQYF.

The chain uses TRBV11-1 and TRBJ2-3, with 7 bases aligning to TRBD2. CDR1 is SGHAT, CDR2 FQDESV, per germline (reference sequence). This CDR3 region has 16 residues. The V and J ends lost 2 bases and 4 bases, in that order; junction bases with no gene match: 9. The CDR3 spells CASSLMDGRSSDTQYF. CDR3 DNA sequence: TGTGCCAGCAGCTTAATGGACGGGAGGTCTTCAGATACGCAGTATTTT.

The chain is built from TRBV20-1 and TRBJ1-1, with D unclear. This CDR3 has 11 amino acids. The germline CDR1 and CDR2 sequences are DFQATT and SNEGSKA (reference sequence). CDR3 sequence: CAPRGNTEAFF. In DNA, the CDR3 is TGCGCCCCCCGGGGAAACACTGAAGCTTTCTTT.

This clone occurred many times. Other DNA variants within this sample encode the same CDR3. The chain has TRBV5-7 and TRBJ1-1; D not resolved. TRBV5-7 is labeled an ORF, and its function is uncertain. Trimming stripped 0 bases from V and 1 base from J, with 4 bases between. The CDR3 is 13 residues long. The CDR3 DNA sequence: TGTGCCAGCAGCTTGGAAGGGAACACTGAAGCTTTCTTT. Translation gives CASSLEGNTEAFF.

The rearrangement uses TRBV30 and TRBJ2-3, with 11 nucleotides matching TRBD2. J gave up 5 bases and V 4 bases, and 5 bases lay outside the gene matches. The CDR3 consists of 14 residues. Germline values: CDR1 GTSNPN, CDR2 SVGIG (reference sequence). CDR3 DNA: TGTGCCTGGATTAGAGGACTAGCGGGAGATACGCAGTATTTT. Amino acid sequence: CAWIRGLAGDTQYF.

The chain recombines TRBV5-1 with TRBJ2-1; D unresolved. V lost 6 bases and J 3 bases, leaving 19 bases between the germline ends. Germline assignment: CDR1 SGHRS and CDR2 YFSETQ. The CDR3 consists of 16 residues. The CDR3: CASTATLNRVYNEQFF. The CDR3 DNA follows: TGCGCCAGCACCGCGACCTTAAACCGTGTCTACAATGAGCAGTTCTTC.

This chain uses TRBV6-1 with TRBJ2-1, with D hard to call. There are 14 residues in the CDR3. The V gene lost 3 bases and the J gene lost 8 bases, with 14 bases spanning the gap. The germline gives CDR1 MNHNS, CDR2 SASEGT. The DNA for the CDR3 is TGTGCCAGCAGTGACAACTGGCCCCGACATGAGCAGTTCTTC. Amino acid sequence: CASSDNWPRHEQFF.

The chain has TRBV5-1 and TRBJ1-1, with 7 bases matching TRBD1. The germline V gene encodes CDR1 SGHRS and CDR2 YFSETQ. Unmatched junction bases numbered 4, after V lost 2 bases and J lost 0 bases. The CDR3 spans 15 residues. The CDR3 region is CASSFSTGVNTEAFF. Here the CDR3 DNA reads TGCGCCAGCAGCTTCTCCACAGGGGTGAACACTGAAGCTTTCTTT.

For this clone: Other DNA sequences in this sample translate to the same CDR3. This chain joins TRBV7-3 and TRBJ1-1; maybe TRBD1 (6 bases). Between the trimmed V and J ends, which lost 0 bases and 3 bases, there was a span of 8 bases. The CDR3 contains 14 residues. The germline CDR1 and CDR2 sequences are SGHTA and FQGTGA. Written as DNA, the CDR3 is TGTGCCAGCAGCTTAACAGGGGGAGACACTGAAGCTTTCTTT. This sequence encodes CASSLTGGDTEAFF.

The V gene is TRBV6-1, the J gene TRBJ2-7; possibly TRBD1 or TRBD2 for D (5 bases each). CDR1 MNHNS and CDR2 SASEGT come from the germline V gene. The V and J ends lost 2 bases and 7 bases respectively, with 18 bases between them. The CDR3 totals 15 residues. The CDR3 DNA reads TGTGCCAGCAGTGAAATCGGGACCCCTATCGGGGAGCAGTACTTC. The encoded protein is CASSEIGTPIGEQYF.

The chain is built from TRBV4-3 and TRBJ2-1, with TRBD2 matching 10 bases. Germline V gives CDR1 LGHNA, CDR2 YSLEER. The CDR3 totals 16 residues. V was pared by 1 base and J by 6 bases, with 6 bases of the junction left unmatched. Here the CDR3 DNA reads TGCGCCAGCAGCCAAGTATTAGCGGGAGGACCCAATGAGCAGTTCTTC. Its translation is CASSQVLAGGPNEQFF.

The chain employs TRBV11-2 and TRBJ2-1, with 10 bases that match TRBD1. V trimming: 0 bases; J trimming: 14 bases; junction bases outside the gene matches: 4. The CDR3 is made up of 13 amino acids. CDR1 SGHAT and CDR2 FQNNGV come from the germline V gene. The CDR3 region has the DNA TGTGCCAGCAGCTTAGATGCGGGGACAGGGGAGTTCTTC. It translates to CASSLDAGTGEFF.

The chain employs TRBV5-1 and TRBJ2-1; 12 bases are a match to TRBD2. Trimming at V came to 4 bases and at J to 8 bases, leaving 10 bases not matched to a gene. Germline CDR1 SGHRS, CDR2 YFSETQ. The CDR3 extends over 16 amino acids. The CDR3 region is CASSILPLAGGDEQFF. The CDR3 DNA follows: TGCGCCAGCAGCATTCTGCCACTAGCGGGGGGCGATGAGCAGTTCTTC.

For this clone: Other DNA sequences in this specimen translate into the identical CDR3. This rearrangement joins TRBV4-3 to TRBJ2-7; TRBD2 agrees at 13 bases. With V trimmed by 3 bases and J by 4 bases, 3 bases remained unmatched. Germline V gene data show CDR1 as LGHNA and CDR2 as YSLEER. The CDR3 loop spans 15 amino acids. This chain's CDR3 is CASSQGLAGTYEQYF. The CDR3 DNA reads TGCGCCAGCAGCCAGGGACTAGCGGGAACTTACGAGCAGTACTTC.

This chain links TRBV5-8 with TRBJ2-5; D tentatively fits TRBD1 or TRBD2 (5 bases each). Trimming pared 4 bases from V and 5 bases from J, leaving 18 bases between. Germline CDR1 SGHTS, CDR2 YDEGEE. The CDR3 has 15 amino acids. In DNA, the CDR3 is TGTGCCAGCAGCCAAGGGGTCGGGGAAAGGGAGACCCAGTACTTC. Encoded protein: CASSQGVGERETQYF.

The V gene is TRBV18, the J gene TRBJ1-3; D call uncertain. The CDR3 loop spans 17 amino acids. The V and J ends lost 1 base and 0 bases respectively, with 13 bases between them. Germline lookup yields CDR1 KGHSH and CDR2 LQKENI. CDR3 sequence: CASSPLQAGPSGNTIYF. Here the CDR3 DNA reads TGTGCCAGCTCACCACTGCAAGCTGGGCCCTCTGGAAACACCATATATTTT.